The 20 T cell receptor beta chains below were found in one sample sequenced in a study of blood T cell repertoires in COVID-19. Generated by immunoSEQ multiplex PCR, the TCRdb table keeps only in-frame clones and is missing some. The sample includes about 260,000 clones, roughly four fifths seen only once; the top ten take roughly a tenth. Material: peripheral blood. These receptors were obtained from a woman aged 45 to 65 who had recovered from COVID-19.

The V gene is TRBV5-6, the J gene TRBJ1-2; D is unclear. Per germline, CDR1 SGHDT and CDR2 YYEEEE. The CDR3 runs 16 residues. V lost 4 bases and J 0 bases, leaving 16 bases between the germline ends. The CDR3 reads CASSHRAGAPNYGYTF. CDR3 DNA: TGTGCCAGCAGCCACAGAGCAGGCGCTCCTAACTATGGCTACACCTTC.

This clone was recorded only once. The rearrangement links TRBV18 to TRBJ2-1; tentatively, D is TRBD2 (6 bases). The length of the CDR3 is 15 residues. Trimming removed 3 bases at V and 5 bases at J, with 14 bases between. Germline lookup yields CDR1 KGHSH and CDR2 LQKENI. The CDR3 DNA follows: TGTGCCAGCTCACCGACGTTCGGGGAGGACAATGAGCAGTTCTTC. Residues: CASSPTFGEDNEQFF.

The chain uses TRBV30 and TRBJ1-6; 7 bases fit TRBD1. This CDR3 region has 24 residues. J lost 6 bases, V lost 0 bases, and 32 bases had no gene match. Germline V lookup: CDR1 GTSNPN, CDR2 SVGIG (reference sequence). In DNA, the CDR3 is TGTGCCTGGAGTGTAATATGGACCACGAGATCTCGACAGGGACCCACCCAGGGTAATTCACCCCTCCACTTT. It codes for CAWSVIWTTRSRQGPTQGNSPLHF.

This chain uses TRBV14 with TRBJ2-7, with TRBD1 identical over 9 bases. J gave up 9 bases and V 2 bases, and 8 bases lay outside the gene matches. CDR3 length equals 14 residues. Per germline, CDR1 SGHDN and CDR2 FVKESK. DNA of the CDR3: TGTGCCAGCAGCCAACAGGGACAGGGCGATGCGCAGTACTTC. Its translation is CASSQQGQGDAQYF.

This clone was recorded only once. V is TRBV5-1 and J is TRBJ2-3; D gene unclear. The germline gives CDR1 SGHRS, CDR2 YFSETQ. This CDR3 is built from 14 residues. V lost 5 bases and J lost 0, with 10 bases in between. The CDR3, as DNA: TGCGCCAGCAGGTTCGGTGCTAGCACAGATACGCAGTATTTT. Translated, it gives CASRFGASTDTQYF. Full variable domain (outside the CDR3, taken from reference TRBV5-1 and TRBJ2-3): KAGVTQTPRYLIKTRGQQVTLSCSPISGHRSVSWYQQTPGQGLQFLFEYFSETQRNKGNFPGRFSGRQFSNSRSEMNVSTLELGDSALYLCASRFGASTDTQYFGPGTRLTVL.

The genes are TRBV3-1 (or the pseudogene TRBV3-2) and TRBJ2-1, with 7 positions matching TRBD2. CDR3 length: 13 residues. V shed 10 bases, J shed 0 bases, and the junction held 3 bases outside the gene matches. The germline V gene encodes CDR1 LGHDT and CDR2 YNNKEL (reference sequence). The CDR3 is CATRGVSYNEQFF. The CDR3 coding sequence is TGTGCCACCCGGGGGGTCTCCTACAATGAGCAGTTCTTC.

The genes are TRBV19 and TRBJ1-4; D remains unclear. The CDR3 is 16 residues long. V lost 3 bases and J 7 bases, leaving 18 bases between the germline ends. Germline CDR1 reads LNHDA; CDR2 reads SQIVND (reference sequence). The CDR3 sequence: CASSIGSRPSREKLFF. CDR3 bases: TGTGCCAGTAGTATTGGGTCGCGGCCTTCTCGTGAAAAACTGTTTTTT. The full variable domain, rest sourced from reference TRBV19 and TRBJ1-4, is DGGITQSPKYLFRKEGQNVTLSCEQNLNHDAMYWYRQDPGQGLRLIYYSQIVNDFQKGDIAEGYSVSREKKESFPLTVTSAQKNPTAFYLCASSIGSRPSREKLFFGSGTQLSVL.

CDR3 sequence reads: CASSPWEEGRYTF. In nucleotides, the CDR3 is TGTGCCAGCAGTCCCTGGGAGGAGGGTCGCTACACCTTC. The chain employs TRBV12-3 or TRBV12-4 and TRBJ1-2; D is unresolved. This CDR3 is 13 amino acids long. The V and J ends lost 5 bases and 9 bases respectively, with 16 bases between them.

This chain uses TRBV29-1 with TRBJ2-7; weak D call: TRBD1 (7 bases). Germline-derived CDR1 and CDR2 are SQVTM and ANQGSEA. Deletions cut 0 bases from V and 0 bases from J, with 24 bases between. The CDR3 is 19 amino acids. The chain's CDR3 is CSVEDPVNEQGGASYEQYF. The DNA for the CDR3 is TGCAGCGTTGAAGATCCGGTAAATGAGCAGGGGGGAGCCTCCTACGAGCAGTACTTC.

V gene TRBV5-1 combines with J gene TRBJ2-5; possibly TRBD2 for D (5 bases). Trimming removed 4 bases from V and 5 bases from J, with 18 bases in between. This CDR3 has 15 residues. The germline V gene encodes CDR1 SGHRS and CDR2 YFSETQ. This chain's CDR3 is CASSPDWAWTETQYF. The DNA of the CDR3 is TGCGCCAGCAGCCCGGACTGGGCATGGACGGAGACCCAGTACTTC.

This chain's CDR3 is CASSYSTSGRLAEQYF. CDR3 nucleotide sequence: TGTGCCAGCAGTTACTCAACTAGCGGGAGGCTAGCGGAGCAGTACTTC. The chain combines TRBV6-5 with TRBJ2-7, with 12 bases matching TRBD2. V lost 0 bases to trimming and J lost 7 bases; unmatched junction nucleotides: 7. Germline V gives CDR1 MNHEY, CDR2 SVGAGI. This CDR3 is built from 16 residues.

J is TRBJ1-4 and V is TRBV5-1; 8 nucleotides match TRBD1. The V and J ends lost 4 bases and 5 bases, in that order; junction bases with no gene match: 4. Looked up from germline, CDR1 is SGHRS and CDR2 is YFSETQ. The CDR3 has 14 residues. The CDR3 nucleotides are TGCGCCAGCAGCATGACAGGGGAGAATGAAAAACTGTTTTTT. As protein: CASSMTGENEKLFF.

The J gene is TRBJ2-1, the V gene TRBV10-2; D may be TRBD2 (6 bases). Trimming removed 1 base from V and 4 bases from J, with 11 bases in between. This CDR3 has 15 residues. Germline CDR1 is WSHSY and CDR2 is SAAADI. For the CDR3, the DNA is TGCGCCAGCAGTGAGTACGGCGGGGCGTACAATGAGCAGTTCTTC. Its translation is CASSEYGGAYNEQFF.

This clone was recorded at least ten times. V gene TRBV7-9 combines with J gene TRBJ1-2, with 7 bases lining up with TRBD1. CDR3 length: 11 amino acids. V shed 6 bases and J 5 bases; nucleotides not matched to a gene: 0. CDR1 SEHNR and CDR2 FQNEAQ come from the germline V gene (reference sequence). CDR3 region: CASRTGYGYTF. For the CDR3, the DNA is TGTGCCAGCAGGACAGGGTATGGCTACACCTTC.

The V gene is TRBV28, the J gene TRBJ1-1; D perhaps matches TRBD1 (6 bases). Trimming pared 6 bases from V and 7 bases from J, leaving 9 bases between. The CDR3 runs to 11 residues. Germline lookup yields CDR1 MDHEN and CDR2 SYDVKM. CDR3 residues: CASRKQGEAFF. The DNA for the CDR3 is TGTGCCAGCAGGAAACAGGGTGAAGCTTTCTTT.

The J gene is TRBJ2-7, the V gene TRBV5-6; D is undetermined. The V gene lost 4 bases and the J gene lost 2 bases, with 7 bases spanning the gap. This CDR3 contains 12 residues. CDR1 and CDR2 from the germline V gene are SGHDT and YYEEEE. CDR3 sequence: CASSQQAYEQYF. The CDR3 bases are TGTGCCAGCAGCCAGCAGGCCTACGAGCAGTACTTC.

The chain links TRBV12-1 to TRBJ2-2; no DNA check was done on the table's D call, TRBD2. TRBV12-1 is recorded as a pseudogene. This CDR3 has 16 residues. The CDR3 region is CASSSLTRSLDGELFF. The CDR3 DNA sequence: TGTGCCAGCAGCTCCTTAACTAGATCTCTGGATGGGGAGCTGTTTTTT.

The chain joins TRBV4-2 to TRBJ2-3; 10 bases align to TRBD2. Germline trimming cut 0 bases from V and 4 bases from J; bases unmatched to any gene: 4. Germline CDR1 and CDR2: LGHNA and YNFKEQ. CDR3 length: 16 residues. This CDR3 is CASSQDASGGADTQYF. Here the CDR3 DNA reads TGTGCCAGCAGCCAAGACGCTAGCGGGGGCGCAGATACGCAGTATTTT.

This chain links TRBV19 with TRBJ2-2; 7 bases match TRBD2. The trim removed 6 bases at V and 7 bases at J, leaving 11 bases unmatched. This CDR3 comprises 15 residues. The germline V gene has CDR1 LNHDA and CDR2 SQIVND (reference sequence). The CDR3 bases are TGTGCCAGTAGGAGTGCGCGGGAGATCGTCGGGGAGCTGTTTTTT. Encoded protein: CASRSAREIVGELFF.

This chain joins TRBV3-1 (or the pseudogene TRBV3-2) and TRBJ1-3, with TRBD1 identical over 8 bases. The V gene end was trimmed by 4 bases and the J gene end by 2 bases; junction bases not matched to a gene: 4. Germline loops: CDR1 LGHDT, CDR2 YNNKEL (reference sequence). This CDR3 region has 15 residues. This CDR3 is CASSPRGLAGNTIYF. The CDR3 nucleotides read TGTGCCAGCAGCCCCAGGGGGCTTGCTGGAAACACCATATATTTT.